This record concerns one T cell receptor (beta chain) sequence. TCRdb re-derived calls from the RT-PCR reads in MiXCR, one entry per CDR3 protein. The table records 650,000 to 800,000 distinct CDR3 sequences, approximately 15% of them present only once. The source is a female donor in good health, serving as a healthy control. Sequenced material: memory CD4+ T cells from blood.

In DNA, the CDR3 is TGTGCCAGCAGCGGACCCGGGACAGGGACGTACGAGCAGTACTTC. Amino acid sequence: CASSGPGTGTYEQYF. This chain connects TRBV9 to TRBJ2-7, with 9 bases fitting TRBD1. The CDR3 loop spans 15 amino acids. Losses at the gene ends were 3 bases for V and 4 bases for J; bases not matched to a gene: 8. The germline V gene has CDR1 SGDLS and CDR2 YYNGEE. The whole variable domain, filled in from reference TRBV9 and TRBJ2-7, reads DSGVTQTPKHLITATGQRVTLRCSPRSGDLSVYWYQQSLDQGLQFLIQYYNGEERAKGNILERFSAQQFPDLHSELNLSSLELGDSALYFCASSGPGTGTYEQYFGPGTRLTVT.